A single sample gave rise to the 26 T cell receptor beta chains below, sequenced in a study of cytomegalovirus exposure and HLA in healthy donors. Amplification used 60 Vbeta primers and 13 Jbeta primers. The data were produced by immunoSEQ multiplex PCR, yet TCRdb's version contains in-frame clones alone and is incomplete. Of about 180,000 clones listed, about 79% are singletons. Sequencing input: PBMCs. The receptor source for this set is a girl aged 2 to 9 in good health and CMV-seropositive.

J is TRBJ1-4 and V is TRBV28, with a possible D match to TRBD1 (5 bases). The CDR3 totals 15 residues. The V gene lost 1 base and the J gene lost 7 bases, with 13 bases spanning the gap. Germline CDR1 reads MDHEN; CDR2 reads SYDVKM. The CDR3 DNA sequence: TGTGCCAGCAGTTTATCGGCCAGGGCCATTGAAAAACTGTTTTTT. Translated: CASSLSARAIEKLFF.

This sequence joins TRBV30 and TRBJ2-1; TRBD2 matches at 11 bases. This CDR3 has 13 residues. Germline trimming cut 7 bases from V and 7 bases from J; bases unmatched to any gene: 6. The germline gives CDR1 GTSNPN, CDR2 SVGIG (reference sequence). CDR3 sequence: CASLAGGQNEQFF. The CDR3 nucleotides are TGTGCCTCTTTAGCGGGAGGGCAGAATGAGCAGTTCTTC.

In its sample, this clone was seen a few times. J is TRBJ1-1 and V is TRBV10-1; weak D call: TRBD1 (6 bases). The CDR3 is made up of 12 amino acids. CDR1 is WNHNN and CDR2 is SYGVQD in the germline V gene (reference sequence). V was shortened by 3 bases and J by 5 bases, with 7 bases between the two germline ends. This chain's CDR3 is CASSEGGTEAFF. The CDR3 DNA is TGCGCCAGCAGTGAAGGGGGTACTGAAGCTTTCTTT.

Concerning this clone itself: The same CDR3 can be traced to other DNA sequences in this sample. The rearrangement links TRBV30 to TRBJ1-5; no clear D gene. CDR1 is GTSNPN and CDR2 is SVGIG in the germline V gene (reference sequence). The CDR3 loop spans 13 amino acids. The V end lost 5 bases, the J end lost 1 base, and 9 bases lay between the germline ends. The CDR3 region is CAWSGGSNQPQHF. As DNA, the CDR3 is TGTGCCTGGTCCGGCGGGAGCAATCAGCCCCAGCATTTT.

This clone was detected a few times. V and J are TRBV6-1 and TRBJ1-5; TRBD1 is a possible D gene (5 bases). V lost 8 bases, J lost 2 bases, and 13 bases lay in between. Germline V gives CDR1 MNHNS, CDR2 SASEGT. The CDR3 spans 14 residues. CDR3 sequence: CASLTDRGNQPQHF. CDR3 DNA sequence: TGTGCCAGCTTGACAGATCGTGGCAATCAGCCCCAGCATTTT.

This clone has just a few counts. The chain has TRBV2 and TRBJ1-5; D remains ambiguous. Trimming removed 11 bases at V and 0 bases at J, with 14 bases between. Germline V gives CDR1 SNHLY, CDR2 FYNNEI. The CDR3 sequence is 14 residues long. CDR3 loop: CASSDGDSNQPQHF. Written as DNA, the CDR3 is TGTGCCTCAAGCGACGGCGATAGCAATCAGCCCCAGCATTTT. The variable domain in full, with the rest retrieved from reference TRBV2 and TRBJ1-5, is EPEVTQTPSHQVTQMGQEVILRCVPISNHLYFYWYRQILGQKVEFLVSFYNNEISEKSEIFDDQFSVERPDGSNFTLKIRSTKLEDSAMYFCASSDGDSNQPQHFGDGTRLSIL.

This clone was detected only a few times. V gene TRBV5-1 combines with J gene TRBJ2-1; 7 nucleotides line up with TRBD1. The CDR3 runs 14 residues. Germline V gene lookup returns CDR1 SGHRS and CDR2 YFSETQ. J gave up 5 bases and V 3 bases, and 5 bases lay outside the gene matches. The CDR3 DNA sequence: TGCGCCAGCAGCTACGGGACAGTAGACAATGAGCAGTTCTTC. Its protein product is CASSYGTVDNEQFF.

CDR3 protein: CASSVGDREGDTQYF. CDR3 DNA sequence: TGTGCCAGCAGCGTAGGGGACAGAGAGGGAGATACGCAGTATTTT. The gene calls are TRBV9 and TRBJ2-3; 7 positions match TRBD1. The CDR3 runs to 15 residues. Per the germline V gene, CDR1 is SGDLS and CDR2 is YYNGEE. V was clipped by 0 bases and J by 5 bases; unmatched bases: 6.

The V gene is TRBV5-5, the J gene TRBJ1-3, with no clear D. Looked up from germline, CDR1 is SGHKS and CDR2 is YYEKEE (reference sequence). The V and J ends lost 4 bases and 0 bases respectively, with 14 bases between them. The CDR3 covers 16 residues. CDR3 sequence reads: CASSVGVIFSGNTIYF. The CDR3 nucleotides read TGTGCCAGCAGCGTCGGTGTTATCTTCTCTGGAAACACCATATATTTT. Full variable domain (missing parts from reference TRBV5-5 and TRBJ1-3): DAGVTQSPTHLIKTRGQQVTLRCSPISGHKSVSWYQQVLGQGPQFIFQYYEKEERGRGNFPDRFSARQFPNYSSELNVNALLLGDSALYLCASSVGVIFSGNTIYFGEGSWLTVV.

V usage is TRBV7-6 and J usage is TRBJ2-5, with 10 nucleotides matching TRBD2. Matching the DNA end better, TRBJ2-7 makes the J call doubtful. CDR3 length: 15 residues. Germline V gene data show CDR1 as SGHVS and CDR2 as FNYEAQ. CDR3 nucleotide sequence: TGTGCCAGCAGCTTAGCCGGACTAGCGGTCTACGAGCAGTACTTC. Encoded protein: CASSLAGLAVYEQYF.

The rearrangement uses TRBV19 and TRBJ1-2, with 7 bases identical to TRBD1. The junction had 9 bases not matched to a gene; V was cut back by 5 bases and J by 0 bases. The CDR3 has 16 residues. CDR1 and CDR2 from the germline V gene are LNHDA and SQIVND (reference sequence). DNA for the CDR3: TGTGCCAGTAGTCTTATACAGGGGATGGCTAACTATGGCTACACCTTC. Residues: CASSLIQGMANYGYTF.

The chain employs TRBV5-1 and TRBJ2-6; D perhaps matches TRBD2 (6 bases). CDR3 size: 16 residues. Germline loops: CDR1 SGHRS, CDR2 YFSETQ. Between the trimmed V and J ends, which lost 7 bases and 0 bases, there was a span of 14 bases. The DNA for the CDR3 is TGCGCCAGCTGTAAGCCGGAGGGCTCTGGGGCCAACGTCCTGACTTTC. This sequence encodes CASCKPEGSGANVLTF.

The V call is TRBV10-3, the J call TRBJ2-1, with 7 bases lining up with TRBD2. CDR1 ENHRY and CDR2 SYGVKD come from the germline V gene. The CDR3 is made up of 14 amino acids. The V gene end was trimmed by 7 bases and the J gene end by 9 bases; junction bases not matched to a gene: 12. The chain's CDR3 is CAIKNLADGGEQFF. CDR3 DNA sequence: TGTGCCATCAAAAACCTAGCGGATGGAGGTGAGCAGTTCTTC.

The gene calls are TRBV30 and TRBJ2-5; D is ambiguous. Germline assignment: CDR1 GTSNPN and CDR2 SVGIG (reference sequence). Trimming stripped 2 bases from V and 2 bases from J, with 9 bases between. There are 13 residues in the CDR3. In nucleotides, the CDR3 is TGTGCCTGGAGTCTTCGGAGACAAGAGACCCAGTACTTC. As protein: CAWSLRRQETQYF.

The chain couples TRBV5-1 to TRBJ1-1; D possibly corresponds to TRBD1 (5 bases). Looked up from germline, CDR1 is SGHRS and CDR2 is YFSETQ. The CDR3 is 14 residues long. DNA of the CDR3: TGCGCTAACCGGGGGAATCTTAGGAACACTGAAGCTTTCTTT. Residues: CANRGNLRNTEAFF.

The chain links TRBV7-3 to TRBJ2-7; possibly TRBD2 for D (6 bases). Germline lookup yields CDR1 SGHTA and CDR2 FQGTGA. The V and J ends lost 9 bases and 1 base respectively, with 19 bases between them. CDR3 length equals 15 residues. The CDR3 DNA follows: TGTGCCAGAGAAGAACCGGGACTCCCTTCCTACGAGCAGTACTTC. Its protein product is CAREEPGLPSYEQYF.

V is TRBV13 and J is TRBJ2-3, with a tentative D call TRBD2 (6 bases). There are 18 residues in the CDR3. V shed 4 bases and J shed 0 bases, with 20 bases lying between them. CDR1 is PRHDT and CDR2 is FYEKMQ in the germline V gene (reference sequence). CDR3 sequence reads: CASSSRDWPHSSTDTQYF. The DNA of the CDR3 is TGTGCCAGCAGCTCCCGGGACTGGCCCCATTCAAGCACAGATACGCAGTATTTT.

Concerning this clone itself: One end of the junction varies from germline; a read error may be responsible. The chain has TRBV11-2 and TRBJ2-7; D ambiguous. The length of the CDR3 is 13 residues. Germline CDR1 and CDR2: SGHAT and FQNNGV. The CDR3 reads CASSLFPSDEQYF. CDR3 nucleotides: TGTGCCAGCAGCTTATTCCCCTCCGACGAGCAGTACTTC.

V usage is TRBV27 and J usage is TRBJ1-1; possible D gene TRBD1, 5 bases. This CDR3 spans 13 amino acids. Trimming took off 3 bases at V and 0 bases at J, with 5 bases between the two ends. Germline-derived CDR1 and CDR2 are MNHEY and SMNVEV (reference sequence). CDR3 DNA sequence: TGTGCCAGCAGTTTGACAGTGAACACTGAAGCTTTCTTT. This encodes CASSLTVNTEAFF.

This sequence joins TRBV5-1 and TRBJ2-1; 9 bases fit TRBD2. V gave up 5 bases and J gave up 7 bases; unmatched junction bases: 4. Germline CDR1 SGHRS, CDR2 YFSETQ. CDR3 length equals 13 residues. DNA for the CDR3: TGCGCCAGCAGGCCTAGCGGGGCGAATGAGCAGTTCTTC. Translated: CASRPSGANEQFF.

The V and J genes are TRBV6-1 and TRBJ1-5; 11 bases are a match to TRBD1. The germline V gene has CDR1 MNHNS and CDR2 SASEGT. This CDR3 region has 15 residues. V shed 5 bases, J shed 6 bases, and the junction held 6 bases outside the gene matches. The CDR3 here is CASSFRTGGTQPQHF. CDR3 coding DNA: TGTGCCAGCAGTTTCCGGACAGGGGGCACTCAGCCCCAGCATTTT.

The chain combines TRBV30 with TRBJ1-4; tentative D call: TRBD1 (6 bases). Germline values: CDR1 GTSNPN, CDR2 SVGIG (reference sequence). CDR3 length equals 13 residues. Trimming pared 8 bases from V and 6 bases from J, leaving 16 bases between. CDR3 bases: TGTGCCCGGAACCGGGACACCGATGAAAAACTGTTTTTT. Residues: CARNRDTDEKLFF.

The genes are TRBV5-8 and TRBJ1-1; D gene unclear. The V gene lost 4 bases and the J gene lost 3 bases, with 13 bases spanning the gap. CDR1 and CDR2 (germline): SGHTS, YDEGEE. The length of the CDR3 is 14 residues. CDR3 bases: TGTGCCAGCAGCCTAAAAAGAGGATACACTGAAGCTTTCTTT. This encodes CASSLKRGYTEAFF.

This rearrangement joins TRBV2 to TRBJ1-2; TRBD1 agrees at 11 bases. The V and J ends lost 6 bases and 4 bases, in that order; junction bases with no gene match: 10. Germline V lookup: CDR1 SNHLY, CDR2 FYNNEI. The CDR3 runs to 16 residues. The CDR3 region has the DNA TGTGCCAGCAGCGCCCTCGGACAGGGGGCTCCCTATGGCTACACCTTC. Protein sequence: CASSALGQGAPYGYTF.

The CDR3 spells CASSDGFSRYEQYF. The CDR3 DNA reads TGCGCCAGCAGTGACGGGTTTTCTAGATACGAGCAGTACTTC. The genes are TRBV10-1 and TRBJ2-7; D remains ambiguous. In germline, CDR1 is WNHNN, CDR2 SYGVQD (reference sequence). The CDR3 covers 14 residues. Trimming left V 3 bases short and J 4 bases short, with 13 bases between.

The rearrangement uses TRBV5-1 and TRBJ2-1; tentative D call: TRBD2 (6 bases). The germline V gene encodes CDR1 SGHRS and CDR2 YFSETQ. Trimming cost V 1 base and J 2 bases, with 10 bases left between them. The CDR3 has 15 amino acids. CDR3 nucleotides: TGCGCCAGCAGCTTGAGACTAGTACCCTACAATGAGCAGTTCTTC. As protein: CASSLRLVPYNEQFF.